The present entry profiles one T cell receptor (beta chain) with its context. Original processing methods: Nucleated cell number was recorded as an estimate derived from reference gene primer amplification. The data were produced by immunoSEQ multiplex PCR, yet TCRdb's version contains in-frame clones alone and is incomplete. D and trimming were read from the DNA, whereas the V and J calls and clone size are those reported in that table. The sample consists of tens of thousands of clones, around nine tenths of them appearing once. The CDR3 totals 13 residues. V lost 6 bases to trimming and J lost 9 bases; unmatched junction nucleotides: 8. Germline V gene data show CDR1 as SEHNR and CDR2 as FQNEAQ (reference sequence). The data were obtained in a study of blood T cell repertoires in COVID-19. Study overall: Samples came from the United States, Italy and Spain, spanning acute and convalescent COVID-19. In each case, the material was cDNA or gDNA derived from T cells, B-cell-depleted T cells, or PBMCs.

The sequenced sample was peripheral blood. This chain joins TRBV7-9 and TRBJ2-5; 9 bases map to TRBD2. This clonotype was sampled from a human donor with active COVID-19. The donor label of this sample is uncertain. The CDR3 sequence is CASSSRGGVAQYF. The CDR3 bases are TGTGCCAGCAGTTCTCGCGGGGGGGTGGCCCAGTACTTC.